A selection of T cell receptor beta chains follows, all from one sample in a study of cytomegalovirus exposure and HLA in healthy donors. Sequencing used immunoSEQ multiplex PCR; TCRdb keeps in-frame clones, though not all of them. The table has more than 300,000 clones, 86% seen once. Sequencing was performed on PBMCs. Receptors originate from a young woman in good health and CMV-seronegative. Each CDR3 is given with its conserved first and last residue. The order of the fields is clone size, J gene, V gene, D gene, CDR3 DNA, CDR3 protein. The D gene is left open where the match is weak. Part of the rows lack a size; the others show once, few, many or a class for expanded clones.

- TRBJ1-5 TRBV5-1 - TGCGCCAGCAGCTTAGAGCCCCGGGGGAGCAATCAGCCCCAGCATTTT CASSLEPRGSNQPQHF
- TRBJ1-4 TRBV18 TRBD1 TGTGCCAGCTCGCCATCCGGGACAGGAAATGAAAAACTGTTTTTT CASSPSGTGNEKLFF
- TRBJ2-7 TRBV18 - TGTGCCAGCTCACCGTCCACATCCTACGAGCAGTACTTC CASSPSTSYEQYF
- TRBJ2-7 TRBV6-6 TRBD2 TGTGCCAGCAGTTACGGGACTAGCGGGTCGGAGCAGTACTTC CASSYGTSGSEQYF
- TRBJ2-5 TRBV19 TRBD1 TGTGCCAGTAGTCCACTGACAGGGTTTCGACAAGAGACCCAGTACTTC CASSPLTGFRQETQYF
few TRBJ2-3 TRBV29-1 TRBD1 TGCAGCGTTGAAGTATGGGGACAGGTCGCCGGTGATACGCAGTATTTT CSVEVWGQVAGDTQYF
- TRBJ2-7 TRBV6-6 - TGTGCCAGCAGGGTAACGACAGGCCTTTCCTCCTACGAGCAGTACTTC CASRVTTGLSSYEQYF
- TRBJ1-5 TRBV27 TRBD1 TGTGCCAGCAGAACAGGGGATCAGCCCCAGCATTTT CASRTGDQPQHF
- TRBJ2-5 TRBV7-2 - TGTGCCAGCAGCTTAGGGGGGGAGGAGACCCAGTACTTC CASSLGGEETQYF
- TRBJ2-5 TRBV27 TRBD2 TGTGCCAGCAGTTTAGCCCATCCGGGGGGACTAGCGGGAGGGGGCCAAGAGACCCAGTACTTC CASSLAHPGGLAGGGQETQYF
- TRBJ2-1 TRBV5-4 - TGTGCCAGCAGCTTGGGGACTACCTACAATGAGCAGTTCTTC CASSLGTTYNEQFF
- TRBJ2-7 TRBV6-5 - TGTGCCAGCAGTTACTCCCGAACGACAAGCTCCTACGAGCAGTACTTC CASSYSRTTSSYEQYF
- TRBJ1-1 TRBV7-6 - TGTGCCAGCAGCCCTGACTCTGGGGAAGCTTTCTTT CASSPDSGEAFF
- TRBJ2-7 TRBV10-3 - TGTGCCATCAGCCATCCCTCCTACGAGCAGTACTTC CAISHPSYEQYF
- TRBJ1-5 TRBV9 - TGTGCCAGCAGCCCGACGGACTCATGGAATCAGCCCCAGCATTTT CASSPTDSWNQPQHF
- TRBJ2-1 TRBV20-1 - TGCAGTGCTGAGAAGCGGTCGCAGTTCTTC CSAEKRSQFF
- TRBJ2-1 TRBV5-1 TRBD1 TGCGCCAGCAGCTCGGGACAGGCCTCCTACAATGAGCAGTTCTTC CASSSGQASYNEQFF
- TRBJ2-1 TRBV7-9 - TGTGCCAGCAACCGGGGTGAAGAGCAGTTCTTC CASNRGEEQFF
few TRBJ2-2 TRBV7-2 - TGTGCCAGCAGCTTAGTGCGGGACCCACGGCTCACCGGGGAGCTGTTTTTT CASSLVRDPRLTGELFF
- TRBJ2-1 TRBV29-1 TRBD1 TGCAGCGTCATCGGACAGGGCTACAATGAGCAGTTCTTC CSVIGQGYNEQFF
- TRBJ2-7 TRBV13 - TGTGCCAGCAGCTTACCTAACCCCTACGAGCAGTACTTC CASSLPNPYEQYF
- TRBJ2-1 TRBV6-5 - TGTGCCAGGGTAGCGACATCCAACAATGAGCAGTTCTTC CARVATSNNEQFF
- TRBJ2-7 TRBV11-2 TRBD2 TGTGCCAGCAGCTTACCTAGCGGGTTTTACTACGAGCAGTACTTC CASSLPSGFYYEQYF